A selection of T cell receptor beta chains follows, all from one sample in a study of beta chain features in type 1 diabetes. The repertoire was sequenced with immunoSEQ multiplex PCR; TCRdb's copy has only in-frame clones and lacks some. The sample has 860,000 or so clones; about 17% are singletons. The sequenced sample was naive CD4+ T cells from blood. The source is a young woman in good health. The CDR3 runs from the conserved cysteine through the conserved F or W. Each record gives: J gene, V gene, clone size, D gene, CDR3 DNA, CDR3 protein. The D gene is left open where the match is weak. The size of a clone is reported for some rows only, either as once, few or many, or as a class for expanded clones.

j_call: TRBJ2-1; v_call: TRBV7-9; clone_size: few; d_call: TRBD1; cdr3_nt: TGTGCCAGCAGAACTACAGGGGGCGCGGAGTTCTTC; cdr3_aa: CASRTTGGAEFF
j_call: TRBJ2-7; v_call: TRBV18; clone_size: few; d_call: NA; cdr3_nt: TGTGCCAGCTCAACTTCATCCGGCCACGAGCAGTACTTC; cdr3_aa: CASSTSSGHEQYF
j_call: TRBJ2-3; v_call: TRBV4-1; clone_size: NA; d_call: NA; cdr3_nt: TGCGCCAGCAGCCAACCTAGCGTAACAGATACGCAGTATTTT; cdr3_aa: CASSQPSVTDTQYF
j_call: TRBJ2-7; v_call: TRBV27; clone_size: NA; d_call: TRBD2; cdr3_nt: TGTGCCAGCAGTCGACTAGCGGGAGCGTACGAGCAGTACTTC; cdr3_aa: CASSRLAGAYEQYF
j_call: TRBJ1-1; v_call: TRBV4-3; clone_size: NA; d_call: TRBD1; cdr3_nt: TGCGCCAGCAGCCAGGAACAGGGGGCGACTACTGAAGCTTTCTTT; cdr3_aa: CASSQEQGATTEAFF
j_call: TRBJ2-7; v_call: TRBV28; clone_size: NA; d_call: TRBD2; cdr3_nt: TGTGCCAGCACTCGGACTAGCGGGATCGCGTACGAGCAGTACTTC; cdr3_aa: CASTRTSGIAYEQYF
j_call: TRBJ2-3; v_call: TRBV29-1; clone_size: few; d_call: TRBD1; cdr3_nt: TGCAGCGTTGAAGGGGGACAGGGCACAGATACGCAGTATTTT; cdr3_aa: CSVEGGQGTDTQYF
j_call: TRBJ2-1; v_call: TRBV9; clone_size: few; d_call: TRBD2; cdr3_nt: TGTGCCAGCAGCGTCCTAGCGGGAGCACAGTTCTTC; cdr3_aa: CASSVLAGAQFF
j_call: TRBJ2-5; v_call: TRBV9; clone_size: NA; d_call: TRBD2; cdr3_nt: TGTGCCAGCAGCGAGGGACTAGCCCAAACGTGGGGTCAAGAGACCCAGTACTTC; cdr3_aa: CASSEGLAQTWGQETQYF
j_call: TRBJ2-2; v_call: TRBV9; clone_size: NA; d_call: NA; cdr3_nt: TGTGCCAGCAGCGTAGTTGGAGGGTCCGGGGAGCTGTTTTTT; cdr3_aa: CASSVVGGSGELFF
j_call: TRBJ1-2; v_call: TRBV27; clone_size: once; d_call: NA; cdr3_nt: TGTGCCAGCAGTTCGGCGTCAGGGTATGGCTACACCTTC; cdr3_aa: CASSSASGYGYTF
j_call: TRBJ1-4; v_call: TRBV18; clone_size: once; d_call: NA; cdr3_nt: TGTGCCAGCTCACCATCCAGGGAAGAAGATGGTCGGAAACTGTTTTTT; cdr3_aa: CASSPSREEDGRKLFF
j_call: TRBJ2-3; v_call: TRBV28; clone_size: few; d_call: NA; cdr3_nt: TGTGCCAGCAGCCAAGTTCACACAGATACGCAGTATTTT; cdr3_aa: CASSQVHTDTQYF
j_call: TRBJ1-5; v_call: TRBV4-3; clone_size: few; d_call: NA; cdr3_nt: TGCGCCAGCAGCCAACGTGCGGATCAGCCCCAGCATTTT; cdr3_aa: CASSQRADQPQHF
j_call: TRBJ2-2; v_call: TRBV7-2; clone_size: few; d_call: NA; cdr3_nt: TGTGCCAGCAGCCCGGACAGCCCGAACACCGGGGAGCTGTTTTTT; cdr3_aa: CASSPDSPNTGELFF
j_call: TRBJ2-7; v_call: TRBV4-2; clone_size: NA; d_call: NA; cdr3_nt: TGTGCCAGCAGCCAAGCGGGGCAGGAGAGCTACGAGCAGTACTTC; cdr3_aa: CASSQAGQESYEQYF
j_call: TRBJ1-2; v_call: TRBV5-4; clone_size: few; d_call: NA; cdr3_nt: TGCGCCAGCAGCCAAGATTACAGGGTTGGCTACACCTTC; cdr3_aa: CASSQDYRVGYTF
j_call: TRBJ1-5; v_call: TRBV6-5; clone_size: NA; d_call: NA; cdr3_nt: TGTGCCAGCAGTACGTTACGCGGTCGGCCCCAGCATTTT; cdr3_aa: CASSTLRGRPQHF
j_call: TRBJ2-1; v_call: TRBV5-6; clone_size: few; d_call: TRBD1; cdr3_nt: TGTGCCAGCAGCTCCATCCCGGGACAGGGATACAATGAGCAGTTCTTC; cdr3_aa: CASSSIPGQGYNEQFF
j_call: TRBJ1-4; v_call: TRBV4-2; clone_size: few; d_call: NA; cdr3_nt: TGTGCCAGCAGCCGAGAAGGGAAGGCTAATGAAAAACTGTTTTTT; cdr3_aa: CASSREGKANEKLFF
j_call: TRBJ2-7; v_call: TRBV29-1; clone_size: NA; d_call: NA; cdr3_nt: TGCAGCGTTGAAAGGCCAGGCTCCCCCTACGAGCAGTACTTC; cdr3_aa: CSVERPGSPYEQYF
j_call: TRBJ2-1; v_call: TRBV28; clone_size: few; d_call: NA; cdr3_nt: TGTGCCAGCAGTTGGGGGTCCTACAATGAGCAGTTCTTC; cdr3_aa: CASSWGSYNEQFF
j_call: TRBJ2-6; v_call: TRBV4-2; clone_size: NA; d_call: NA; cdr3_nt: TGTGCCAGCAGCGCGGGGCTCTCCGGGGCCAACGTCCTGACTTTC; cdr3_aa: CASSAGLSGANVLTF
j_call: TRBJ1-1; v_call: TRBV7-9; clone_size: NA; d_call: NA; cdr3_nt: TGTGCCAGCAGCTTGCGGGCGACAGCCATGAACACTGAAGCTTTCTTT; cdr3_aa: CASSLRATAMNTEAFF
j_call: TRBJ2-3; v_call: TRBV7-9; clone_size: NA; d_call: NA; cdr3_nt: TGTGCCAGCAGCATGTACCAGTCTAGCACAGATACGCAGTATTTT; cdr3_aa: CASSMYQSSTDTQYF
j_call: TRBJ2-1; v_call: TRBV10-3; clone_size: few; d_call: NA; cdr3_nt: TGTGCCATCAGTGAGTGGGGTCGGGAGTCCTACAATGAGCAGTTCTTC; cdr3_aa: CAISEWGRESYNEQFF
j_call: TRBJ2-1; v_call: TRBV5-6; clone_size: NA; d_call: NA; cdr3_nt: TGTGTCAGCAGCGTGGGAGAGGTACACAATGAGCAGTTCTTC; cdr3_aa: CVSSVGEVHNEQFF
j_call: TRBJ1-2; v_call: TRBV5-6; clone_size: NA; d_call: NA; cdr3_nt: TGTGCCAGCAGCGACCAGGGTTTTAACTATGGCTACACCTTC; cdr3_aa: CASSDQGFNYGYTF
j_call: TRBJ2-5; v_call: TRBV15; clone_size: NA; d_call: NA; cdr3_nt: TGTGCCACCAGCAAAGGACGGGAGGAGACCCAGTACTTC; cdr3_aa: CATSKGREETQYF
j_call: TRBJ2-3; v_call: TRBV11-2; clone_size: few; d_call: NA; cdr3_nt: TGTGCCAGCCGTGGAGATACGCAGTATTTT; cdr3_aa: CASRGDTQYF
j_call: TRBJ1-5; v_call: TRBV6-6; clone_size: few; d_call: NA; cdr3_nt: TGTGCCAGCAGTTACCCACAGGAGGCTCAGCCCCAGCATTTT; cdr3_aa: CASSYPQEAQPQHF
j_call: TRBJ2-1; v_call: TRBV9; clone_size: NA; d_call: NA; cdr3_nt: TGTGCCAGCAGCGTAGGAGATCTGGGCTCATACAATGAGCAGTTCTTC; cdr3_aa: CASSVGDLGSYNEQFF
j_call: TRBJ2-1; v_call: TRBV11-2; clone_size: NA; d_call: TRBD1; cdr3_nt: TGTGCCAGCACAAGGATGGGACAGGTAATTTTCAGTGAGCAGTTCTTC; cdr3_aa: CASTRMGQVIFSEQFF
j_call: TRBJ1-1; v_call: TRBV5-1; clone_size: NA; d_call: NA; cdr3_nt: TGCGCCAGCAGCGGGGGGCCGAACACTGAAGCTTTCTTT; cdr3_aa: CASSGGPNTEAFF
j_call: TRBJ2-1; v_call: TRBV29-1; clone_size: NA; d_call: NA; cdr3_nt: TGCAGCGTTGTCAACAGGTACGAGGTGTACAATGAGCAGTTCTTC; cdr3_aa: CSVVNRYEVYNEQFF
j_call: TRBJ1-1; v_call: TRBV18; clone_size: NA; d_call: NA; cdr3_nt: TGTGCCAGCTCACCACGGCAAGGACGACAGGCGGCTTTCTTT; cdr3_aa: CASSPRQGRQAAFF
j_call: TRBJ2-3; v_call: TRBV2; clone_size: NA; d_call: TRBD2; cdr3_nt: TGTGCCAGCAGTGATATCAGCGGGAGGGGTGATACGCAGTATTTT; cdr3_aa: CASSDISGRGDTQYF
j_call: TRBJ2-7; v_call: TRBV20-1; clone_size: NA; d_call: NA; cdr3_nt: TGCGGGGGACTTCTCTCCTACGAGCAGTACTTC; cdr3_aa: CGGLLSYEQYF
j_call: TRBJ1-5; v_call: TRBV11-2; clone_size: few; d_call: NA; cdr3_nt: TGTGCCAGCAGCTTGGGCCAGCGGGGTCAGCCCCAGCATTTT; cdr3_aa: CASSLGQRGQPQHF
j_call: TRBJ2-4; v_call: TRBV11-1; clone_size: NA; d_call: TRBD1; cdr3_nt: TGTGCCAGCAGCCCGGGACAGATCCTTAGAGGCTGGACCGAAAACATTCAGTACTTC; cdr3_aa: CASSPGQILRGWTENIQYF
j_call: TRBJ2-3; v_call: TRBV5-1; clone_size: NA; d_call: NA; cdr3_nt: TGCGCCAGCAGCTCGGACGGAGATACGCAGTATTTT; cdr3_aa: CASSSDGDTQYF
j_call: TRBJ2-5; v_call: TRBV18; clone_size: NA; d_call: TRBD1; cdr3_nt: TGTGCCAGCTCTCCCACCACCGGGACAGGACAAGAGACCCAGTACTTC; cdr3_aa: CASSPTTGTGQETQYF
j_call: TRBJ2-7; v_call: TRBV7-9; clone_size: NA; d_call: NA; cdr3_nt: TGTGCCAGCAGCTTAGCGCTTGTCAACGCAGGGGACGAGCAGTACTTC; cdr3_aa: CASSLALVNAGDEQYF
j_call: TRBJ2-7; v_call: TRBV27; clone_size: NA; d_call: TRBD2; cdr3_nt: TGTGCCAGCAGGACGATTAGCGGGAGCCGCTACGAGCAGTACTTC; cdr3_aa: CASRTISGSRYEQYF
j_call: TRBJ2-1; v_call: TRBV19; clone_size: NA; d_call: TRBD2; cdr3_nt: TGTGCCAGTAGTGACAACGGACTAGCAAATGAGCAGTTCTTC; cdr3_aa: CASSDNGLANEQFF
j_call: TRBJ2-7; v_call: TRBV4-3; clone_size: NA; d_call: TRBD2; cdr3_nt: TGCGCCAGCAGCCAAGATTGGGCGGGAGGTCTCGAGCAGTACTTC; cdr3_aa: CASSQDWAGGLEQYF
j_call: TRBJ2-6; v_call: TRBV2; clone_size: NA; d_call: NA; cdr3_nt: TGTGCCAGCAGTGGCCCGGCCGGGGCCAACGTCCTGACTTTC; cdr3_aa: CASSGPAGANVLTF
j_call: TRBJ2-5; v_call: TRBV7-2; clone_size: NA; d_call: NA; cdr3_nt: TGTGCCAGCAGCTTAATCGGAATAGGGACCCAGTACTTC; cdr3_aa: CASSLIGIGTQYF
j_call: TRBJ2-3; v_call: TRBV5-1; clone_size: NA; d_call: NA; cdr3_nt: TGCGCCAGCAGCGACGGGACGGCAGATACGCAGTATTTT; cdr3_aa: CASSDGTADTQYF
j_call: TRBJ1-1; v_call: TRBV23-1; clone_size: NA; d_call: NA; cdr3_nt: TGCGCCAGCTGCTGGGGGTATGAAGCTTTCTTT; cdr3_aa: CASCWGYEAFF
j_call: TRBJ2-7; v_call: TRBV6-6; clone_size: NA; d_call: NA; cdr3_nt: TGTGCCAGCATGAGGTCCTACGAGCAGTACTTC; cdr3_aa: CASMRSYEQYF
j_call: TRBJ2-1; v_call: TRBV7-3; clone_size: NA; d_call: TRBD1; cdr3_nt: TGTGCCAGCAGCGCCGGGACAGGGGGCCGGAATGAGCAGTTCTTC; cdr3_aa: CASSAGTGGRNEQFF
j_call: TRBJ2-5; v_call: TRBV4-3; clone_size: few; d_call: NA; cdr3_nt: TGCGCCAGCAGCCAAGGGGCGGGGTGGTACCAAGAGACCCAGTACTTC; cdr3_aa: CASSQGAGWYQETQYF
j_call: TRBJ2-2; v_call: TRBV7-2; clone_size: few; d_call: NA; cdr3_nt: TGTGCCAGCAGCTTAGAGGTTGAATACGCGAACACCGGGGAGCTGTTTTTT; cdr3_aa: CASSLEVEYANTGELFF
j_call: TRBJ1-4; v_call: TRBV28; clone_size: NA; d_call: TRBD1; cdr3_nt: TGTGCCAGCACCAAGGGACAGGATGAAAAACTGTTTTTT; cdr3_aa: CASTKGQDEKLFF
j_call: TRBJ2-7; v_call: TRBV10-3; clone_size: few; d_call: NA; cdr3_nt: TGTGCCAGCAGAACAGGGAGCTACGAGCAGTACTTC; cdr3_aa: CASRTGSYEQYF
j_call: TRBJ2-1; v_call: TRBV5-1; clone_size: NA; d_call: NA; cdr3_nt: TGCGCCAGCAGCTTGGGCGGAGGGGCCTACAATGAGCAGTTCTTC; cdr3_aa: CASSLGGGAYNEQFF